The 6 T cell receptor beta chains in this list originate from one sample, sequenced in a study of PD-1 blockade in classical Hodgkin lymphoma. The time point is: cycle 4 day 1 (C4D1), after five to seven weeks of nivolumab. No patient escaped relapse after autologous stem cell transplantation, and brentuximab vedotin exposure varied. Some clones are missing from TCRdb's copy, which holds only in-frame ones; the method was immunoSEQ multiplex PCR. The sample yields over 85,000 clones, just over 90% seen once. The sequenced sample was peripheral blood mononuclear cells (PBMCs), obtained before the fourth cycle of nivolumab. The receptors stem from a human donor with classical Hodgkin lymphoma.

The chain is built from TRBV7-9 and TRBJ2-4; the match to TRBD2 covers 10 bases. Trimming cost V 5 bases and J 7 bases; bases outside gene matches: 8. The CDR3 totals 15 residues. Germline assignment: CDR1 SEHNR and CDR2 FQNEAQ (reference sequence). The DNA for the CDR3 is TGTGCCAGCAGCCCCGACACTAGCGGGAAGAACATTCAGTACTTC. Its protein product is CASSPDTSGKNIQYF.

J is TRBJ1-1 and V is TRBV27; 8 bases align to TRBD1. CDR3 size: 15 residues. Per the germline V gene, CDR1 is MNHEY and CDR2 is SMNVEV (reference sequence). V was clipped by 6 bases and J by 5 bases; unmatched bases: 11. The CDR3 protein is CASSQNRGGRTEAFF. The CDR3 DNA reads TGTGCCAGCAGCCAAAACAGGGGGGGGAGGACTGAAGCTTTCTTT.

J is TRBJ2-3 and V is TRBV20-1; D uncertain. CDR1 is DFQATT and CDR2 is SNEGSKA in the germline V gene (reference sequence). The germline V and J ends were trimmed by 6 bases and 5 bases, with 9 bases remaining between them. The CDR3 extends over 11 amino acids. CDR3 region: CSAASQDTQYF. Written as DNA, the CDR3 is TGCAGTGCCGCCTCCCAAGATACGCAGTATTTT.

V usage is TRBV27 and J usage is TRBJ2-3, with D maybe TRBD1 (5 bases). Germline CDR1 is MNHEY and CDR2 is SMNVEV (reference sequence). Trimming left V 5 bases short and J 1 base short, with 13 bases between. The length of the CDR3 is 15 residues. The CDR3, as DNA: TGTGCCAGCAGTACGGCAGGGATCGGCACAGATACGCAGTATTTT. It specifies CASSTAGIGTDTQYF.

V and J are TRBV28 and TRBJ2-5, with D unresolved. This CDR3 contains 16 residues. V was pared by 3 bases and J by 2 bases, with 16 bases between. The germline V gene encodes CDR1 MDHEN and CDR2 SYDVKM. The CDR3 DNA follows: TGTGCCAGCAGTTTTCAGGATTTTAGTGGGCAAGAGACCCAGTACTTC. It is translated as CASSFQDFSGQETQYF. Variable domain in full (rest from reference TRBV28 and TRBJ2-5): DVKVTQSSRYLVKRTGEKVFLECVQDMDHENMFWYRQDPGLGLRLIYFSYDVKMKEKGDIPEGYSVSREKKERFSLILESASTNQTSMYLCASSFQDFSGQETQYFGPGTRLLVL.

The genes are TRBV4-1 and TRBJ2-3; D not resolved. This CDR3 has 16 residues. The germline CDR1 and CDR2 sequences are MGHRA and YSYEKL. The germline V and J ends were trimmed by 1 base and 2 bases, with 13 bases remaining between them. The CDR3 loop reads CASSQVGLTLTDTQYF. CDR3 bases: TGCGCCAGCAGCCAAGTAGGTCTAACCCTCACAGATACGCAGTATTTT.